The 11 T cell receptor beta chains below were found in one sample sequenced in a study of cytomegalovirus exposure and HLA in healthy donors. Primers: 60 Vbeta forward and 13 Jbeta reverse. TCRdb's table, derived via immunoSEQ multiplex PCR, lists solely in-frame clones and lacks some. Of 150,000 to 200,000 clones in the sample, around 80% are singletons; the top ten hold around 14%. Sequencing was done on a sample of PBMCs. Every receptor here comes from a woman aged 40 to 50 in good health and CMV-seronegative.

The chain joins TRBV11-2 to TRBJ1-6; no reliable D call. This CDR3 contains 15 residues. V was pared by 4 bases and J by 8 bases, with 15 bases between. Germline V gives CDR1 SGHAT, CDR2 FQNNGV. CDR3 sequence: CASSSLGSFDSPLHF. CDR3 sequence (DNA): TGTGCCAGCAGCTCCCTGGGGAGTTTTGATTCACCCCTCCACTTT. Full variable domain (missing parts from reference TRBV11-2 and TRBJ1-6): EAGVAQSPRYKIIEKRQSVAFWCNPISGHATLYWYQQILGQGPKLLIQFQNNGVVDDSQLPKDRFSAERLKGVDSTLKIQPAKLEDSAVYLCASSSLGSFDSPLHFGNGTRLTVT.

The CDR3 reads CASSLGTRTYEQYF. The CDR3 DNA reads TGTGCCAGCAGCTTAGGGACTAGGACCTACGAGCAGTACTTC. The genes are TRBV11-3 and TRBJ2-5; 7 nucleotides align to TRBD2. The DNA matches TRBJ2-7 better at its end, which makes the J call doubtful. This CDR3 region has 14 residues. The V gene's germline CDR1 is SGHNT and CDR2 YENEEA.

The V and J genes are TRBV7-2 and TRBJ2-1; 12 bases agree with TRBD2. The CDR3 loop spans 17 amino acids. V gave up 5 bases and J gave up 7 bases; unmatched junction bases: 12. Looked up from germline, CDR1 is SGHTA and CDR2 is FQGNSA. For the CDR3, the DNA is TGTGCCAGCAGCGCACCTAGCGGGGGGGCTCGGGTAAATGAGCAGTTCTTC. It codes for CASSAPSGGARVNEQFF.

This chain links TRBV12-1 with TRBJ1-2. TRBV12-1 is a documented pseudogene. This CDR3 contains 13 residues. CDR3: CASSFTGRDGYTF. CDR3 coding DNA: TGTGCCAGCAGCTTTACAGGGAGGGATGGCTACACCTTC.

This clone was seen only a few times. CDR3 region: CASSPSQGSRDGYTF. CDR3 nucleotide sequence: TGTGCCAGCAGCCCGTCCCAGGGGTCTAGGGATGGCTACACCTTC. The chain has TRBV11-2 and TRBJ1-2, with a tentative D call TRBD1 (6 bases). The germline CDR1 and CDR2 sequences are SGHAT and FQNNGV. The V end lost 5 bases, the J end lost 6 bases, and 19 bases lay between the germline ends. The CDR3 consists of 15 residues. The full variable domain, with the rest looked up from reference TRBV11-2 and TRBJ1-2, is EAGVAQSPRYKIIEKRQSVAFWCNPISGHATLYWYQQILGQGPKLLIQFQNNGVVDDSQLPKDRFSAERLKGVDSTLKIQPAKLEDSAVYLCASSPSQGSRDGYTFGSGTRLTVV.

The chain recombines TRBV5-1 with TRBJ2-5; D gene uncertain. Between the trimmed V and J ends, which lost 1 base and 1 base, there was a span of 8 bases. The CDR3 has 14 residues. The germline V gene encodes CDR1 SGHRS and CDR2 YFSETQ. The CDR3 DNA reads TGCGCCAGCAGCTTGTTGTCTACCCAAGAGACCCAGTACTTC. Its protein product is CASSLLSTQETQYF.

The CDR3 loop is CASSPEAAKFTGELFF. The CDR3 bases are TGTGCCAGCAGTCCAGAGGCCGCGAAGTTTACCGGGGAGCTGTTTTTT. The gene calls are TRBV11-3 and TRBJ2-2; D ambiguous. The V and J ends lost 6 bases and 5 bases respectively, with 19 bases between them. CDR1 and CDR2 from the germline V gene are SGHNT and YENEEA. The length of the CDR3 is 16 residues.

This chain uses TRBV23-1 with TRBJ2-2, with 8 nucleotides matching TRBD1. TRBV23-1 is placed among ORFs of uncertain function. The junction had 5 bases not matched to a gene; V was cut back by 6 bases and J by 2 bases. The CDR3 extends over 15 amino acids. The CDR3 DNA sequence: TGCGCCAGCAGGCCAGGGACAGGCAACACCGGGGAGCTGTTTTTT. Amino acids: CASRPGTGNTGELFF.

The rearrangement joins TRBV28 to TRBJ2-7, with TRBD1 matching over 8 bases. V lost 5 bases, J lost 1 base, and 10 bases stayed unmatched. Germline V gene data show CDR1 as MDHEN and CDR2 as SYDVKM. The CDR3 is made up of 16 amino acids. CDR3 loop: CASSPPGGLGSYEQYF. CDR3 nucleotide sequence: TGTGCCAGCAGTCCCCCAGGGGGCCTGGGTTCCTACGAGCAGTACTTC. Full variable domain (missing parts from reference TRBV28 and TRBJ2-7): DVKVTQSSRYLVKRTGEKVFLECVQDMDHENMFWYRQDPGLGLRLIYFSYDVKMKEKGDIPEGYSVSREKKERFSLILESASTNQTSMYLCASSPPGGLGSYEQYFGPGTRLTVT.

The gene calls are TRBV2 and TRBJ2-3, with a tentative D call TRBD2 (7 bases). Between the trimmed V and J ends, which lost 0 bases and 5 bases, there was a span of 15 bases. In germline, CDR1 is SNHLY, CDR2 FYNNEI. The CDR3 loop spans 16 amino acids. Here the CDR3 reads CASSEALGGGGDTQYF. The CDR3 coding sequence is TGTGCCAGCAGTGAAGCGCTAGGGGGGGGAGGAGATACGCAGTATTTT.

This chain joins TRBV5-1 and TRBJ2-2, with TRBD2 identical over 13 bases. This CDR3 is built from 19 residues. The V segment lost 4 bases and the J segment 4 bases; nucleotides outside the gene matches: 13. Looked up from germline, CDR1 is SGHRS and CDR2 is YFSETQ. The CDR3 protein is CASSQGTSGALTGTGELFF. The CDR3 DNA reads as TGCGCCAGCAGCCAAGGGACTAGCGGGGCTCTTACTGGCACCGGGGAGCTGTTTTTT.